The T cell receptor beta chain described here comes from a study of blood T cell repertoires in COVID-19. Study overall: COVID-19 samples from acute and convalescent phases originated in the United States, Italy and Spain. Sources were T cells, B-cell-depleted T cells, or PBMCs; the material itself was cDNA or gDNA.

In the authors' workflow: Estimates of nucleated cell counts were drawn from the amplification of reference gene primers. The repertoire was sequenced with immunoSEQ multiplex PCR; TCRdb's copy has only in-frame clones and lacks some. That table gives V, J and clone size, and the DNA gave D and trimming. The sample lists some 670,000 clones; 80% to 90% were seen once. This clone appeared a few times. The CDR3 is 14 residues long. Source material: peripheral blood. This receptor was obtained from a woman aged 18-29 years with acute or convalescent COVID-19. V usage is TRBV12-1 and J usage is TRBJ2-7; whether TRBD1, the table's D call, matches the DNA was not checked. TRBV12-1 is reported as a pseudogene. In DNA, the CDR3 is TGTGCCAGCAGCTTTGCCAGGATTTGCTACGAGCAGTACTTC. Its protein product is CASSFARICYEQYF.